One sample yielded the 16 T cell receptor beta chains listed below, sequenced in a study of blood T cell repertoires in COVID-19. TCRdb's copy holds only in-frame clones and misses some; the assay was immunoSEQ multiplex PCR. The sample contains 200,000 to 250,000 clones, more than 85% of which appear only once. The material sequenced was peripheral blood. All receptors derive from a man in his fifties or sixties with acute or convalescent COVID-19.

This sequence joins TRBV4-1 and TRBJ1-6; possibly TRBD1 for D (5 bases). This CDR3 has 17 amino acids. V gave up 0 bases and J gave up 1 base, with 10 bases separating them. Germline V lookup: CDR1 MGHRA, CDR2 YSYEKL. CDR3 in DNA: TGCGCCAGCAGCCAAGACAGGGTAGGATCCTATAATTCACCCCTCCACTTT. This codes for CASSQDRVGSYNSPLHF.

The chain carries TRBV19 and TRBJ2-7; TRBD2 might be the D (5 bases). CDR1 and CDR2 (germline): LNHDA, SQIVND (reference sequence). The CDR3 is 14 residues long. V dropped 7 bases and J dropped 1 base, with 14 bases sitting between them. DNA for the CDR3: TGTGCCAGTAATCCGAGGGCGACGTCCTACGAGCAGTACTTC. Amino acids: CASNPRATSYEQYF.

The chain couples TRBV19 to TRBJ1-5, with 9 bases identical to TRBD1. The length of the CDR3 is 15 residues. With 4 bases clipped from V and 4 bases from J, the junction kept 5 bases outside the gene matches. Germline assignment: CDR1 LNHDA and CDR2 SQIVND (reference sequence). In DNA, the CDR3 is TGTGCCAGTAGTACCCCTGGGACAGGGAATCAGCCCCAGCATTTT. Amino acids: CASSTPGTGNQPQHF. The full variable domain, its missing parts supplied by reference TRBV19 and TRBJ1-5, is DGGITQSPKYLFRKEGQNVTLSCEQNLNHDAMYWYRQDPGQGLRLIYYSQIVNDFQKGDIAEGYSVSREKKESFPLTVTSAQKNPTAFYLCASSTPGTGNQPQHFGDGTRLSIL.

This chain uses TRBV2 with TRBJ2-1, with 10 bases matching TRBD2. Germline-derived CDR1 and CDR2 are SNHLY and FYNNEI. The CDR3 sequence is 15 residues long. J lost 10 bases, V lost 2 bases, and 8 bases had no gene match. CDR3 sequence: CASSEPASGGGEQFF. CDR3 bases: TGTGCCAGCAGTGAACCGGCTAGCGGGGGCGGAGAGCAGTTCTTC. The variable domain in full, completed from reference TRBV2 and TRBJ2-1, reads EPEVTQTPSHQVTQMGQEVILRCVPISNHLYFYWYRQILGQKVEFLVSFYNNEISEKSEIFDDQFSVERPDGSNFTLKIRSTKLEDSAMYFCASSEPASGGGEQFFGPGTRLTVL.

This clone has only one observation. This sequence joins TRBV2 and TRBJ2-4; D not resolved. The CDR3 runs 12 residues. Trimming removed 6 bases from V and 7 bases from J, with 10 bases in between. Germline V gene sequence: CDR1 SNHLY, CDR2 FYNNEI. CDR3 amino acids: CASRPLRNIQYF. DNA of the CDR3: TGTGCCAGCAGGCCCCTTCGGAACATTCAGTACTTC.

This clone was detected only once. The rearrangement links TRBV28 to TRBJ2-2; 7 nucleotides match TRBD1. CDR3 size: 21 residues. V lost 3 bases and J lost 0; bases outside the gene matches: 19. The germline gives CDR1 MDHEN, CDR2 SYDVKM. The CDR3 sequence: CASSLSYYRDSLDANTGELFF. The DNA of the CDR3 is TGTGCCAGCAGTTTGTCCTATTATAGGGACAGTCTCGACGCGAACACCGGGGAGCTGTTTTTT.

This clone was picked up a small number of times. At the DNA level, this CDR3 is encoded by other sequences in the same sample as well. The chain recombines TRBV20-1 with TRBJ2-7; 12 nucleotides agree with TRBD2. Germline V gives CDR1 DFQATT, CDR2 SNEGSKA (reference sequence). V gave up 3 bases and J gave up 3 bases; unmatched junction bases: 3. The CDR3 covers 14 residues. CDR3: CSASETSGGYEQYF. The CDR3 coding sequence is TGCAGTGCTAGTGAGACTAGCGGGGGCTACGAGCAGTACTTC.

This chain joins TRBV7-8 and TRBJ2-5; D might be TRBD1 (5 bases). CDR3 size: 14 residues. The germline V and J ends were trimmed by 2 bases and 3 bases, with 10 bases remaining between them. The germline V gene has CDR1 SGHVS and CDR2 FQNEAQ. The CDR3 DNA reads TGTGCCAGCAGCTTAAGGGCAGGGAAAGAGACCCAGTACTTC. This translates into CASSLRAGKETQYF.

This chain uses TRBV24-1 with TRBJ1-5; no reliable D call. Looked up from germline, CDR1 is KGHDR and CDR2 is SFDVKD. The CDR3 consists of 17 residues. V gave up 0 bases and J gave up 2 bases, with 13 bases separating them. CDR3 protein: CATSDLQSAGCNQPQHF. In nucleotides, the CDR3 is TGTGCCACCAGTGATTTGCAAAGTGCCGGTTGCAATCAGCCCCAGCATTTT.

The genes are TRBV4-1 and TRBJ2-7, with D tentatively TRBD2 (5 bases). CDR3 length: 15 residues. Germline CDR1 reads MGHRA; CDR2 reads YSYEKL. V was pared by 0 bases and J by 7 bases, with 16 bases between. The CDR3 sequence: CASSQEPGSGGEQYF. CDR3 bases: TGCGCCAGCAGCCAAGAACCGGGGAGTGGTGGGGAGCAGTACTTC.

The rearrangement links TRBV19 to TRBJ2-1; 7 nucleotides line up with TRBD1. V shed 7 bases, J shed 4 bases, and the junction held 10 bases outside the gene matches. The germline CDR1 and CDR2 sequences are LNHDA and SQIVND (reference sequence). The CDR3 has 15 amino acids. The CDR3 DNA follows: TGTGCCAGTATCGACAGGGCAGGGGGTTACAATGAGCAGTTCTTC. It yields the protein CASIDRAGGYNEQFF. Supplemented by reference TRBV19 and TRBJ2-1, the full variable domain reads DGGITQSPKYLFRKEGQNVTLSCEQNLNHDAMYWYRQDPGQGLRLIYYSQIVNDFQKGDIAEGYSVSREKKESFPLTVTSAQKNPTAFYLCASIDRAGGYNEQFFGPGTRLTVL.

This chain joins TRBV9 and TRBJ2-3, with 7 positions matching TRBD2. Looked up from germline, CDR1 is SGDLS and CDR2 is YYNGEE. Trimming at V came to 5 bases and at J to 4 bases, leaving 10 bases not matched to a gene. The CDR3 spans 15 residues. The CDR3 DNA follows: TGTGCCAGCAGTGGAGCGGGGAGGAGTGCAGATACGCAGTATTTT. Amino acid sequence: CASSGAGRSADTQYF.

The V call is TRBV6-1, the J call TRBJ2-5, with 7 bases identical to TRBD1. This CDR3 is built from 14 residues. CDR1 and CDR2 (germline): MNHNS, SASEGT. The V gene end was trimmed by 3 bases and the J gene end by 4 bases; junction bases not matched to a gene: 5. The CDR3 here is CASSEDRSLETQYF. For the CDR3, the DNA is TGTGCCAGCAGTGAGGACAGGAGTCTAGAGACCCAGTACTTC.

The chain uses TRBV6-5 and TRBJ1-2; 10 bases map to TRBD1. J gave up 8 bases and V 7 bases, and 10 bases lay outside the gene matches. This CDR3 has 14 residues. Germline values: CDR1 MNHEY, CDR2 SVGAGI. Written as DNA, the CDR3 is TGTGCCAGCACCAGTGACAGGGGGCTGGAGGGCTACACCTTC. As protein: CASTSDRGLEGYTF.

The V gene is TRBV9, the J gene TRBJ2-1, with D maybe TRBD2 (6 bases). Germline loops: CDR1 SGDLS, CDR2 YYNGEE. V lost 2 bases and J lost 3, with 6 bases in between. The CDR3 covers 13 residues. CDR3 residues: CASSVDYYNEQFF. The CDR3 DNA reads as TGTGCCAGCAGCGTGGACTACTACAATGAGCAGTTCTTC.

This chain uses TRBV5-6 with TRBJ2-7; the match to TRBD1 covers 8 bases. The CDR3 is made up of 14 amino acids. The junction had 7 bases not matched to a gene; V was cut back by 1 base and J by 7 bases. Germline-derived CDR1 and CDR2 are SGHDT and YYEEEE. CDR3 residues: CASSLFNRGVEQYF. The CDR3 DNA reads TGTGCCAGCAGCTTGTTTAACAGGGGGGTAGAGCAGTACTTC.